What follows are 25 T cell receptor beta chains derived from one specimen sequenced in a study of T-cell memory formation after mild COVID-19. TCRdb fed the 5' RACE reads into MiXCR, producing one record per CDR3 protein. The table shows about 400,000 distinct CDR3 sequences, with about a quarter occurring only once. Input material: PBMCs or a T cell subset sorted from them (not recorded which). These receptors were obtained from an adult woman who had mild COVID-19 (a few samples of this study predate the infection). Cell type and time point are not known.

The chain joins TRBV30 to TRBJ1-1, with D perhaps matching TRBD1 (6 bases). Germline V gene data show CDR1 as GTSNPN and CDR2 as SVGIG (reference sequence). The V end was cut by 2 bases, the J end by 1 base, with 14 bases between. The CDR3 runs to 15 residues. CDR3 bases: TGTGCCTGGAGTCGGGGGGGGCAGTCGAACACTGAAGCTTTCTTT. Protein product: CAWSRGGQSNTEAFF. Combining the CDR3 with reference TRBV30 and TRBJ1-1 gives the whole variable domain SQTIHQWPATLVQPVGSPLSLECTVEGTSNPNLYWYRQAAGRGLQLLFYSVGIGQISSEVPQNLSASRPQDRQFILSSKKLLLSDSGFYLCAWSRGGQSNTEAFFGQGTRLTVV.

This rearrangement joins TRBV5-1 to TRBJ2-1; TRBD2 matches at 14 bases. CDR3 length equals 17 residues. V lost 0 bases to trimming and J lost 7 bases; unmatched junction nucleotides: 6. Germline V gives CDR1 SGHRS, CDR2 YFSETQ. The CDR3 DNA is TGCGCCAGCAGCTTGGCCGGGGGACTAGCGGGAGTGAATGAGCAGTTCTTC. This sequence encodes CASSLAGGLAGVNEQFF.

This clonotype was counted only a few times. The V gene is TRBV7-6, the J gene TRBJ2-5; D may match TRBD1 or TRBD2 (6 bases each). This CDR3 has 14 residues. Trimming removed 6 bases from V and 2 bases from J, with 13 bases in between. From germline, CDR1 is SGHVS and CDR2 FNYEAQ. The CDR3 region has the DNA TGTGCCAGCAGTCCGAGGGGGAGGCAAGAGACCCAGTACTTC. This translates into CASSPRGRQETQYF.

The genes are TRBV10-3 and TRBJ1-2; TRBD1 is a possible D gene (6 bases). Trimming removed 9 bases at V and 2 bases at J, with 13 bases between. The CDR3 loop spans 13 amino acids. The germline V gene encodes CDR1 ENHRY and CDR2 SYGVKD. The CDR3 here is CAIWTVSNYGYTF. The CDR3 region has the DNA TGTGCCATATGGACAGTCTCCAACTATGGCTACACCTTC.

This clonotype was seen a handful of times. The chain is built from TRBV10-3 and TRBJ2-1; the D call may be TRBD1 or TRBD2 (6 bases each). The germline V and J ends were trimmed by 0 bases and 8 bases, with 14 bases remaining between them. The CDR3 extends over 15 amino acids. The germline V gene has CDR1 ENHRY and CDR2 SYGVKD. The CDR3 DNA reads as TGTGCCATCAGTGAGTCAGGGGGAGCGGGTCATGAGCAGTTCTTC. Translated: CAISESGGAGHEQFF.

This clonotype turned up a few times. The rearrangement uses TRBV4-1 and TRBJ2-5; 8 nucleotides line up with TRBD2. CDR3 length: 17 residues. Germline CDR1 and CDR2: MGHRA and YSYEKL. The V gene end was trimmed by 0 bases and the J gene end by 4 bases; junction bases not matched to a gene: 10. CDR3 sequence: CASSQDLAGTRGETQYF. DNA for the CDR3: TGCGCCAGCAGCCAAGACTTAGCGGGGACAAGGGGAGAGACCCAGTACTTC.

The rearrangement uses TRBV5-1 and TRBJ2-7, with unresolved D. This CDR3 is 14 amino acids long. V was shortened by 0 bases and J by 0 bases, with 7 bases between the two germline ends. Germline V gives CDR1 SGHRS, CDR2 YFSETQ. CDR3 bases: TGCGCCAGCAGCTTGGGAACCTTCTCCTACGAGCAGTACTTC. It encodes CASSLGTFSYEQYF.

This clonotype was observed once. The rearrangement uses TRBV12-3 or TRBV12-4 and TRBJ2-5; 8 nucleotides align to TRBD2. Trimming removed 7 bases from V and 5 bases from J; junction bases left unmatched: 6. This CDR3 is 13 amino acids long. The CDR3 DNA reads as TGTGCCAGCAAGGGCGGGAGGCGGGAGACCCAGTACTTC. It translates to CASKGGRRETQYF.

The J gene is TRBJ1-6, the V gene TRBV7-9; D is uncertain. V lost 2 bases to trimming and J lost 6 bases, with 11 bases between them. The V gene's germline CDR1 is SEHNR and CDR2 FQNEAQ (reference sequence). This CDR3 has 15 amino acids. CDR3 DNA sequence: TGTGCCAGCAGCTTAAGCGCCTACGTTAATTCACCCCTCCACTTT. As protein: CASSLSAYVNSPLHF.

This clonotype was recorded a few times. This sequence joins TRBV20-1 and TRBJ1-1; no definite D call. Trimming removed 0 bases from V and 0 bases from J, with 8 bases in between. Germline CDR1 DFQATT, CDR2 SNEGSKA (reference sequence). The CDR3 covers 14 residues. The CDR3 DNA reads TGCAGTGCTAGAGATGTAGGGATGAACACTGAAGCTTTCTTT. Protein: CSARDVGMNTEAFF.

This sequence joins TRBV4-2 and TRBJ2-7, with a weak D call TRBD2 (7 bases). V lost 7 bases, J lost 1 base, and 14 bases lay in between. Germline-derived CDR1 and CDR2 are LGHNA and YNFKEQ. The CDR3 consists of 14 residues. CDR3 loop: CASTRGGQSYEQYF. The CDR3 bases are TGTGCCAGCACGAGGGGGGGGCAATCCTACGAGCAGTACTTC.

V and J are TRBV24-1 and TRBJ2-3; 8 bases agree with TRBD1. Unmatched junction bases numbered 4, after V lost 3 bases and J lost 3 bases. Per germline, CDR1 KGHDR and CDR2 SFDVKD. The CDR3 totals 15 residues. CDR3 DNA: TGTGCCACCAGTGATCCTACAGGGGGGACAGATACGCAGTATTTT. Translated: CATSDPTGGTDTQYF.

The chain uses TRBV7-8 and TRBJ2-2; 8 nucleotides agree with TRBD1. The trim removed 5 bases at V and 4 bases at J, leaving 6 bases unmatched. Germline V gene lookup returns CDR1 SGHVS and CDR2 FQNEAQ. The CDR3 spans 15 residues. As DNA, the CDR3 is TGTGCCAGCAGCCCCAGGGGGCAAGTCACCGGGGAGCTGTTTTTT. It yields the protein CASSPRGQVTGELFF.

A few counts support this clonotype. V usage is TRBV7-6 and J usage is TRBJ2-2, with D possibly being TRBD1 (5 bases). CDR1 and CDR2 (germline): SGHVS, FNYEAQ. The CDR3 contains 19 residues. V was pared by 2 bases and J by 3 bases, with 22 bases between. The CDR3 nucleotides read TGTGCCAGCAGCTTAAAGCTTCGCAGGGCCATCGTGGACACCGGGGAGCTGTTTTTT. Amino acids: CASSLKLRRAIVDTGELFF. The variable domain in full, with the rest retrieved from reference TRBV7-6 and TRBJ2-2, is GAGVSQSPRYKVTKRGQDVALRCDPISGHVSLYWYRQALGQGPEFLTYFNYEAQQDKSGLPNDRFSAERPEGSISTLTIQRTEQRDSAMYRCASSLKLRRAIVDTGELFFGEGSRLTVL.

This chain uses TRBV7-9 with TRBJ2-1, with D unresolved. The CDR3 length is 14 residues. The V gene's germline CDR1 is SEHNR and CDR2 FQNEAQ (reference sequence). V was cut by 6 bases and J by 9 bases, with 18 bases left in between. The CDR3 DNA sequence: TGTGCCAGCAGGGAACCCGACCTCGTCGGTGAGCAGTTCTTC. This encodes CASREPDLVGEQFF.

V usage is TRBV27 and J usage is TRBJ1-6; a weak D match, TRBD1 (6 bases). V gave up 6 bases and J gave up 9 bases, with 12 bases separating them. Germline loops: CDR1 MNHEY, CDR2 SMNVEV (reference sequence). The CDR3 runs to 13 residues. The CDR3 loop reads CASSGQFGSPLHF. Here the CDR3 DNA reads TGTGCCAGCAGCGGACAGTTTGGTTCACCCCTCCACTTT.

This clonotype was observed a handful of times. This chain links TRBV6-2 or TRBV6-3 with TRBJ1-2; D gene ambiguous. The CDR3 extends over 13 amino acids. Germline loops: CDR1 MNHEY, CDR2 SVGEGT. V was shortened by 6 bases and J by 4 bases, with 12 bases between the two germline ends. CDR3: CASSPQRAYGYTF. As DNA, the CDR3 is TGTGCCAGCAGCCCCCAACGGGCCTATGGCTACACCTTC.

This clonotype was detected only a few times. The chain employs TRBV29-1 and TRBJ1-1; D is perhaps TRBD1 (5 bases). Trimming pared 4 bases from V and 1 base from J, leaving 13 bases between. This CDR3 spans 14 amino acids. Germline CDR1 is SQVTM and CDR2 is ANQGSEA. CDR3 in DNA: TGCAGCGTTGTAACCCAGGGAACGAACACTGAAGCTTTCTTT. This encodes CSVVTQGTNTEAFF.

This clonotype showed up just a few times. The CDR3 sequence: CASSLVSHPNTEAFF. In nucleotides, the CDR3 is TGTGCCAGCAGCTTAGTCTCGCACCCCAACACTGAAGCTTTCTTT. The chain is built from TRBV7-9 and TRBJ1-1, with D uncertain. With 1 base removed from V and 2 bases from J, the gap between germline ends came to 11 bases. The CDR3 has 15 amino acids. CDR1 and CDR2 from the germline V gene are SEHNR and FQNEAQ (reference sequence).

This chain connects TRBV7-9 to TRBJ2-2; D possibly uses TRBD1 or TRBD2 (5 bases each). Trimming shortened V by 5 bases and J by 1 base, and 17 bases separated the two germline ends. The CDR3 spans 17 residues. CDR1 is SEHNR and CDR2 is FQNEAQ in the germline V gene (reference sequence). CDR3 protein: CASSVGPTGLNTGELFF. In DNA, the CDR3 is TGTGCCAGCAGCGTAGGGCCTACGGGGCTGAACACCGGGGAGCTGTTTTTT.

This clonotype was seen a handful of times. V and J are TRBV7-2 and TRBJ1-2; D not certain. Trimming removed 5 bases at V and 8 bases at J, with 12 bases between. This CDR3 has 12 residues. Germline V gives CDR1 SGHTA, CDR2 FQGNSA. Written as DNA, the CDR3 is TGTGCCAGCAGCCCCCTTGTGAAGGGCTACACCTTC. It yields the protein CASSPLVKGYTF.

The chain links TRBV7-2 to TRBJ2-3; no clear D gene. Germline V CDR1 and CDR2: SGHTA, FQGNSA. With 6 bases removed from V and 4 bases from J, the gap between germline ends came to 14 bases. CDR3 length: 14 residues. The CDR3 region is CASSVARAPDTQYF. The CDR3 DNA reads TGTGCCAGCAGTGTGGCCCGGGCCCCAGATACGCAGTATTTT.

This clonotype was detected a few times. The chain combines TRBV10-3 with TRBJ2-3; D is perhaps TRBD1 (7 bases). With 5 bases removed from V and 6 bases from J, the gap between germline ends came to 21 bases. The CDR3 has 16 residues. Germline lookup yields CDR1 ENHRY and CDR2 SYGVKD. CDR3 region: CAISWTTGALTDTQYF. Written as DNA, the CDR3 is TGTGCCATCAGTTGGACTACAGGGGCCCTTACTGATACGCAGTATTTT.

This clonotype occurred a few times. For the CDR3, the DNA is TGTGCCAGCAGCGGGACGTTGGCCTTGAACACTGAAGCTTTCTTT. Its translation: CASSGTLALNTEAFF. The chain links TRBV7-2 to TRBJ1-1, with D possibly matching TRBD1 (5 bases). This CDR3 has 15 amino acids. From germline, CDR1 is SGHTA and CDR2 FQGNSA. V lost 5 bases, J lost 0 bases, and 13 bases lay in between.

The rearrangement joins TRBV5-1 to TRBJ1-1; D unclear. Deletions cut 0 bases from V and 3 bases from J, with 6 bases between. Looked up from germline, CDR1 is SGHRS and CDR2 is YFSETQ. The CDR3 extends over 13 amino acids. CDR3 region: CASSLVRDTEAFF. As DNA, the CDR3 is TGCGCCAGCAGCTTGGTCCGGGACACTGAAGCTTTCTTT.